This T cell receptor (beta chain) came from a study of technical replicates of blood from several donors. CDR1 and CDR2 from the germline V gene are SGHRS and YFSETQ. The CDR3 is 18 amino acids. V was pared by 0 bases and J by 6 bases, with 13 bases of the junction left unmatched. Produced via immunoSEQ multiplex PCR; TCRdb's table is partial and in-frame only. The table includes some 62,000 clones, around 87% detected once. The clonotype comes from a human donor in good health. Some clones in this sample may be carry-over from other donors' samples. The rearrangement uses TRBV5-1 and TRBJ2-3; 10 nucleotides line up with TRBD2. Sequencing used PBMCs. The CDR3 DNA sequence: TGCGCCAGCAGCTTGGGAGCGGGAGGGCTCTCGGTCCAGGATACGCAGTATTTT. Protein: CASSLGAGGLSVQDTQYF.